This T cell receptor beta chain appears in the sequencing data of a study of blood T cells in healthy people across ages. Looking at the study overall: Template switching picked up about one barcoded beta molecule for each two T cells.

General study points: Whereas aged donors had fewer naive CD4+ cells, long-lived donors had more of them and higher diversity.

V lost 9 bases, J lost 4 bases, and 10 bases lay in between. The CDR3 contains 13 residues. CDR1 is LNHDA and CDR2 is SQIVND in the germline V gene (reference sequence). Notes on this clonotype: The target antigen is unknown.

For the second PCR, which ran for about 7 to 11 cycles, a sample-barcoded 5' primer and a J-beta primer mix were used. Using its own MiXCR run on the 5' RACE reads, TCRdb lists one record per CDR3 protein. Of about a million distinct CDR3 sequences listed, under 50% are singletons. The clonotype was recovered from a man in his thirties or forties in good health. The chain is built from TRBV19 and TRBJ2-6, with D uncertain. The sequencing input was blood. The CDR3 loop reads CASQVGGANVLTF. The CDR3 DNA is TGTGCCAGCCAGGTCGGAGGGGCCAACGTCCTGACTTTC.